Below, one T cell receptor beta chain is given with its context. Its antigen is not known. The sample originates from a study of PD-1 blockade in classical Hodgkin lymphoma. Assay used: immunoSEQ multiplex PCR; TCRdb lists only in-frame clones, some missing. The table has approximately 3,000 clones, 55% to 75% seen once. Overall study findings and caveats: Compared with healthy donors, newly diagnosed patients reportedly showed lower baseline TCR diversity.

CDR1 is SGHRS and CDR2 is YFSETQ in the germline V gene. Trimming shortened V by 4 bases and J by 1 base, and 16 bases separated the two germline ends. The CDR3 is 16 residues long. Every patient relapsed after autologous stem cell transplantation, and brentuximab vedotin exposure varied. The authors enriched CD8+ T cells from thawed PBMCs via magnetic negative selection. The chain has TRBV5-1 and TRBJ2-3, with D possibly being TRBD1 or TRBD2 (5 bases each). This specimen was CD8+ T cells from blood, taken at baseline. The receptor comes from a human donor with classical Hodgkin lymphoma. CDR3 bases: TGCGCCAGCAGCCATATCGGGACGTCTGGCACAGATACGCAGTATTTT. This codes for CASSHIGTSGTDTQYF.